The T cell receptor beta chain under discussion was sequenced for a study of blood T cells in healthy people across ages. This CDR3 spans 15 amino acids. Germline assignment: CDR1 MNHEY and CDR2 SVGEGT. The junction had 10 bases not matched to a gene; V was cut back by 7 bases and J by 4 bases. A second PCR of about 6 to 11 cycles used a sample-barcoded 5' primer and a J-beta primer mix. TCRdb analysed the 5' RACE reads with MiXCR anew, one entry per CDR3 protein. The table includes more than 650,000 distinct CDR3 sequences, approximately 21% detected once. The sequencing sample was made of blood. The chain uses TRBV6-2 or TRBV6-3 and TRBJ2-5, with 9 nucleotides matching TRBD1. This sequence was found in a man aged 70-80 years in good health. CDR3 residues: CASNTQGARGETQYF. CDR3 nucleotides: TGTGCCAGCAACACACAGGGGGCTCGAGGAGAGACCCAGTACTTC.